A single T cell receptor (beta chain) is shown here with its context. The antigen is undetermined. Repertoires were generated with immunoSEQ multiplex PCR, while TCRdb's copy carries only in-frame clones and drops some. The data show about 9,600 clones, around 74% seen once. These data originate in a study of tumor-infiltrating lymphocytes in localized non-small cell lung cancer. Study as a whole: Patients included smokers and never-smokers with various histologies, some sampled after neoadjuvant chemotherapy. Whole-study findings and limits: Only some patients had TCR sequencing, depending on available tissue.

CDR3 length equals 17 residues. From germline, CDR1 is SGHNT and CDR2 YYREEE (reference sequence). V dropped 0 bases and J dropped 2; count of bases not matched to a gene: 10. This sequence was found in a human donor with non-small cell lung cancer. The sequenced sample was uninvolved lung tissue not adjacent to the tumor. The gene calls are TRBV5-4 and TRBJ2-5, with TRBD1 identical over 7 bases. The CDR3 loop is CASSLGGPGQFQETQYF. CDR3 nucleotides: TGTGCCAGCAGCTTGGGTGGGCCGGGACAGTTTCAAGAGACCCAGTACTTC.